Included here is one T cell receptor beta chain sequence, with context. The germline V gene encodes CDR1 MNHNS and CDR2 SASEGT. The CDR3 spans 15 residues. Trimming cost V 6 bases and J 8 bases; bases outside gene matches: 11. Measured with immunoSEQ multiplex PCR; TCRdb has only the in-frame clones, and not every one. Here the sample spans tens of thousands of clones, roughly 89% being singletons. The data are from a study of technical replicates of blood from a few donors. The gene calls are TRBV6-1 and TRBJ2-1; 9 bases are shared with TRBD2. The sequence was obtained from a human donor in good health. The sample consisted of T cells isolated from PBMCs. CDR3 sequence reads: CASSSWLAGMDEQFF. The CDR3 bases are TGTGCCAGCAGCTCTTGGCTAGCGGGAATGGATGAGCAGTTCTTC.